This section outlines one TCR beta chain sequence together with its context. The data belong to a study of cytomegalovirus exposure and HLA in healthy donors. The PCR made use of 60 Vbeta and 13 Jbeta primers. TCRdb's copy holds only in-frame clones and misses some; the assay was immunoSEQ multiplex PCR. The sample yields some 150,000 clones, approximately 80% seen once. This CDR3 has 15 residues. The V gene's germline CDR1 is MGHRA and CDR2 YSYEKL. V dropped 4 bases and J dropped 5; count of bases not matched to a gene: 10. The sequence derives from a man aged 25-40 years in good health and CMV-seropositive. The sequencing input was PBMCs. The chain joins TRBV4-1 to TRBJ2-7; 8 bases line up with TRBD1. The CDR3 sequence is CASSRRTGTADEQYF. In nucleotides, the CDR3 is TGCGCCAGCAGCCGCCGGACAGGGACGGCCGACGAGCAGTACTTC.